This T cell receptor (beta chain) originates from a study of T-cell memory formation after mild COVID-19. Study details: Each donor largely had its own TCR clusters. Study findings and constraints: Clones contracting across day 15 to 85 had a balanced CD4/CD8 profile; later expanding clones leaned CD4+.

This clonotype was counted a few times. The antigen remains undetermined. CDR1 and CDR2 from the germline V gene are SGHRS and YFSETQ. The trim removed 4 bases at V and 8 bases at J, leaving 14 bases unmatched. This CDR3 is built from 16 residues. The 5'RACE method, run with constant-segment primers, produced TCR alpha and TCR beta cDNA libraries (carrying sample barcodes and UMIs). Using its own MiXCR run on the 5' RACE reads, TCRdb lists one record per CDR3 protein. The data show about 130,000 distinct CDR3 sequences, with approximately 6.2% seen just once and under 2.5% held by the top ten. The sequence derives from an adult woman who had mild COVID-19 (a few samples of this study predate the infection). Cell type and time point are not known. The sequenced material came from PBMCs or a T cell subset sorted from them (not recorded which). The chain couples TRBV5-1 to TRBJ1-2; 10 bases line up with TRBD1. The DNA for the CDR3 is TGCGCCAGCAGCAGGTCACGGGACAGGGGCCCCTGGGGCTACACCTTC. This translates into CASSRSRDRGPWGYTF.